The entry below describes one TCR beta chain. The antigen is unknown. This sample is drawn from a study of cytomegalovirus exposure and HLA in healthy donors. Primers for the PCR totalled 60 Vbeta and 13 Jbeta. The assay was immunoSEQ multiplex PCR, and TCRdb's table has in-frame clones only and misses some. The sample consists of 130,000 or so clones, less than 80% of them appearing once. The CDR3 has 12 residues. Germline V gene sequence: CDR1 MNHNY, CDR2 SVGAGI (reference sequence). Study findings and constraints: There was a cluster of highly shared sequence variants that was likely a sequencing artifact.

The sequenced sample consisted of PBMCs. This chain uses TRBV6-6 with TRBJ2-5; TRBD1 is a possible D gene (6 bases). The DNA end is more similar to TRBJ2-7, so the J call may be wrong. This sequence was found in a man aged 35 to 55 in good health and CMV-seropositive. The CDR3 here is CASRPGQNEQYF. The CDR3 DNA is TGTGCCAGCAGACCTGGACAGAACGAGCAGTACTTC.